A few counts support the clone carrying this T cell receptor beta chain. J gave up 9 bases and V 7 bases, and 7 bases lay outside the gene matches. The CDR3 is 13 amino acids. Per germline, CDR1 MDHEN and CDR2 SYDVKM. These data come from a study of molecular identifiers for immune sequencing clone quantification. Libraries of bulk TCR were made by previously described methods (with listed TCR primers). TCRdb used MiXCR to reprocess the PCR reads, holding one entry per CDR3 protein. The sample has 90,000 to 120,000 distinct CDR3 sequences, 35% to 40% seen once. The receptor was isolated from a human donor in good health. Some libraries in this study had Jurkat cell RNA spiked in. This chain uses TRBV28 with TRBJ2-1; 9 bases agree with TRBD2. The source material was naive CD8+ T cells from blood, with Jurkat cell RNA spiked in. Subset reported: FACS-sorted CD8+CD4-CCR7+CD45RA+ naive T cells. In DNA, the CDR3 is TGTGCCAGCAAACCGGGACTAGCTCTTGAGCAGTTCTTC. Its protein is CASKPGLALEQFF.